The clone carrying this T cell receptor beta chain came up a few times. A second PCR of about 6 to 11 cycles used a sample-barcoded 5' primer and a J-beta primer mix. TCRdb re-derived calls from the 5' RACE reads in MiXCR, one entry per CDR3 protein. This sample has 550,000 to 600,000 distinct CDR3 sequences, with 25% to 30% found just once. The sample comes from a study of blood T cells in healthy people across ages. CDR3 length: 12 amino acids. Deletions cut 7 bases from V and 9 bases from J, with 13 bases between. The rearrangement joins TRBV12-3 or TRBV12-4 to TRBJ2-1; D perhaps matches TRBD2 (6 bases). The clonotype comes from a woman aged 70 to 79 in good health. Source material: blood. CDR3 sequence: CASNMDYGEQFF. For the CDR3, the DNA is TGTGCCAGCAACATGGACTACGGTGAGCAGTTCTTC.